This T cell receptor (beta chain) appears in the sequencing data of a study of blood T cell repertoires in COVID-19. Across the study: Samples of COVID-19 (acute and convalescent) were obtained from the United States, Italy and Spain.

Here immunoSEQ multiplex PCR was the method, and the copy in TCRdb shows in-frame clones only, minus some. The sample has roughly 370,000 clones; about 83% are singletons. Study members were between about 18 and 89 years old and lived in about two dozen US regions. Cohorts were assigned according to the clinical history that participants reported. The recovered donors of Cohort 3 showed two negative PCRs, clearance, or symptom resolution. With V trimmed by 8 bases and J by 0 bases, 4 bases remained unmatched. In germline, CDR1 is MNHEY, CDR2 SVGAGI. This CDR3 has 14 residues. This chain joins TRBV6-5 and TRBJ2-3; 8 bases match TRBD2. The receptor comes from a woman in her 50s who had recovered from COVID-19. The sequenced sample was PBMCs or T cells enriched from blood (not recorded which). CDR3 residues: CASYERGSTDTQYF. DNA for the CDR3: TGTGCCAGCTATGAGCGGGGGAGCACAGATACGCAGTATTTT.